This T cell receptor (beta chain) was found in a study of somatic mutations in cytotoxic T cells in rheumatoid arthritis. General study findings and limits: Levels of CD8+ T-cell clonality in rheumatoid arthritis patients were statistically indistinguishable from those seen in age-matched healthy controls, with no significant difference.

Trimming removed 8 bases from V and 0 bases from J; junction bases left unmatched: 15. The CDR3 covers 17 residues. From germline, CDR1 is ENHRY and CDR2 SYGVKD. Method: immunoSEQ multiplex PCR; TCRdb's copy keeps in-frame clones and lacks some. The sample lists approximately 5,300 clones; around 87% were seen once. About this clone itself: Its antigen is unknown.

The sequenced sample was CD8+ T cells sorted from blood. The rearrangement links TRBV10-3 to TRBJ1-1; 7 nucleotides line up with TRBD1. This TCR derives from a woman in her 50s with rheumatoid arthritis. Here the CDR3 reads CAISGTVNKGMNTEAFF. The DNA of the CDR3 is TGTGCCATCTCGGGGACAGTAAATAAGGGTATGAACACTGAAGCTTTCTTT.